This T cell receptor (beta chain) was documented in a study of blood T cell repertoires in COVID-19. Overall study context: The origin of the acute and convalescent COVID-19 samples was the United States, Italy and Spain. Nucleic acid was either cDNA or gDNA, and it came from T cells, B-cell-depleted T cells, or PBMCs.

Original data processing: Nucleated cell number was recorded as an estimate derived from reference gene primer amplification. Assay: immunoSEQ multiplex PCR; the TCRdb copy retains only in-frame clones and omits some. D and trimming were read from the DNA, whereas the V and J calls and clone size are those reported in that table. The sample carries 150,000 to 200,000 clones, around 80% recorded once. The CDR3 runs 13 residues. V was clipped by 1 base and J by 0 bases, with 3 bases between them. The chain uses TRBV12-3 or TRBV12-4 and TRBJ1-2; D ambiguous. The TCR sequence derives from a man in his 60s with acute or convalescent COVID-19. Sequenced sample: peripheral blood. The DNA for the CDR3 is TGTGCCAGCAGTTTAGAGCCTAACTATGGCTACACCTTC. Protein sequence: CASSLEPNYGYTF.